This T cell receptor beta chain was retrieved from a study of T cells in tumors after PD-1 blockade. Background on the study: During anti-PD-1 treatment, some patients continued daily vismodegib 150 mg. Study conclusions and caveats: Around 45% of tumor TCR clonotypes were also found in blood.

Germline-derived CDR1 and CDR2 are SGHRS and YFSETQ. CDR3 length: 16 amino acids. V lost 4 bases and J lost 0; bases outside the gene matches: 8. Only in-frame clones appear in the TCRdb table, and some are missing; sequencing was by immunoSEQ multiplex PCR. This table holds under 9,000 clones, 50% to 65% found once. Regarding this clone: Antigen specificity is unknown.

The source was tumor tissue, collected after anti-PD-1 treatment. The source is a human donor with basal cell carcinoma. The V gene is TRBV5-1, the J gene TRBJ2-5; 8 bases agree with TRBD1. CDR3 residues: CASSPGTGGYQETQYF. As DNA, the CDR3 is TGCGCCAGCAGCCCTGGGACAGGCGGGTACCAAGAGACCCAGTACTTC.